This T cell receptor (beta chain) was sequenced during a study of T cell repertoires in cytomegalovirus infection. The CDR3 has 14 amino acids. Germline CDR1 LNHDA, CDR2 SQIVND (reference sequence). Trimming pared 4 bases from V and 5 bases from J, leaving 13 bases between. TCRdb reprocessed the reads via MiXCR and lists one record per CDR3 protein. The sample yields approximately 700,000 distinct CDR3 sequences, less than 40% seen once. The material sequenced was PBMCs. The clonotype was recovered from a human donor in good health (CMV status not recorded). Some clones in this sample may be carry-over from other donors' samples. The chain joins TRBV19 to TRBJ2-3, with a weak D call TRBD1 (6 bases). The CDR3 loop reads CASSKQGKEDTQYF. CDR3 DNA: TGTGCCAGTAGTAAACAGGGTAAGGAAGATACGCAGTATTTT.